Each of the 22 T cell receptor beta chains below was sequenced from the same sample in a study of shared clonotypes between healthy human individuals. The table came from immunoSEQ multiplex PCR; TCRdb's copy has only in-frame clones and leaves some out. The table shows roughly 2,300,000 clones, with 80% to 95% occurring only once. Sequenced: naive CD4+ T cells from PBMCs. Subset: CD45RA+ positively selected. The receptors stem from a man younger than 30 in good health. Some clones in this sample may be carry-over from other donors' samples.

As DNA, the CDR3 is TGTGCCAGCAGCCCACGACTAGCGGGAACCGGGGAGCTGTTTTTT. Translated, it gives CASSPRLAGTGELFF. This rearrangement joins TRBV28 to TRBJ2-2; 11 bases align to TRBD2. The junction had 5 bases not matched to a gene; V was cut back by 6 bases and J by 5 bases. This CDR3 contains 15 residues. CDR1 and CDR2 (germline): MDHEN, SYDVKM.

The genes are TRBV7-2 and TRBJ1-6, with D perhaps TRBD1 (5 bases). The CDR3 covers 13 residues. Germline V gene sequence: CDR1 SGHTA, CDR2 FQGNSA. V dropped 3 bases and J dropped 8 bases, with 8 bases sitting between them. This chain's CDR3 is CASSLQGHSPLHF. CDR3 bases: TGTGCCAGCAGCTTGCAGGGTCATTCACCCCTCCACTTT.

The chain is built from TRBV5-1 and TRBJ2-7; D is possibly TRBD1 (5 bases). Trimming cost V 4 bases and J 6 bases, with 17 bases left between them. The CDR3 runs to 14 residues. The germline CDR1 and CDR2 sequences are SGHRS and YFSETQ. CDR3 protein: CASSGSGPLSEQYF. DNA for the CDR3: TGCGCCAGCAGCGGATCAGGGCCTTTAAGCGAGCAGTACTTC.

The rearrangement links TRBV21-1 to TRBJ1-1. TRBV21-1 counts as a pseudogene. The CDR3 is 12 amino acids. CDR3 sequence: CALEGGGTEAFF. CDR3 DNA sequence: TGTGCCTTGGAGGGGGGGGGCACTGAAGCTTTCTTT.

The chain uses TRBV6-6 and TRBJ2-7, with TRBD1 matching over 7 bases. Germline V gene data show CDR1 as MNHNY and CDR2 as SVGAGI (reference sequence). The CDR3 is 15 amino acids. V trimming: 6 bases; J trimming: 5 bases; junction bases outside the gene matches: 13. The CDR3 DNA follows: TGTGCCAGCAGGCCGCATCAGGGGGATGCGGACGAGCAGTACTTC. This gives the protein CASRPHQGDADEQYF.

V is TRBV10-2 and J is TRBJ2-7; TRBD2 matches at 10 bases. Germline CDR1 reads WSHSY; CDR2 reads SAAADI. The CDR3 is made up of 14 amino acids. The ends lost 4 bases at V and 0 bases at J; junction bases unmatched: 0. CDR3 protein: CASSASGSSYEQYF. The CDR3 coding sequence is TGCGCCAGCAGTGCTAGCGGGAGCTCCTACGAGCAGTACTTC.

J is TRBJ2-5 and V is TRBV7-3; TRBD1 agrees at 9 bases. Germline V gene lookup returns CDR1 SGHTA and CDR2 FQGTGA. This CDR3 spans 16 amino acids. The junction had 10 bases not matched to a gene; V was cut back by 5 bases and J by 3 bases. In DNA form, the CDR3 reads TGTGCCAGCAGCGCACACCAGGGACAGGGAGAAGAGACCCAGTACTTC. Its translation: CASSAHQGQGEETQYF.

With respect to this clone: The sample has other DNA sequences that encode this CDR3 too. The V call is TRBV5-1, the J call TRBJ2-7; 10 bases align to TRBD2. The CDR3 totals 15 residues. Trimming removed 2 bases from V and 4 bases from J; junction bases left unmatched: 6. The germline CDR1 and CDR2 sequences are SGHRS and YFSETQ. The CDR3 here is CASSLGTSAAYEQYF. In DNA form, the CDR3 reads TGCGCCAGCAGCTTAGGGACTAGCGCGGCGTACGAGCAGTACTTC.

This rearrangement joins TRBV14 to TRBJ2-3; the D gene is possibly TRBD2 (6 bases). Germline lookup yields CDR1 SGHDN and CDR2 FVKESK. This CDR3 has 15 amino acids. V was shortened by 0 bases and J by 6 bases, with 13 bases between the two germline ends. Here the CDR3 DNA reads TGTGCCAGCAGCCAAGATGTCGGGGGATGGGATACGCAGTATTTT. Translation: CASSQDVGGWDTQYF.

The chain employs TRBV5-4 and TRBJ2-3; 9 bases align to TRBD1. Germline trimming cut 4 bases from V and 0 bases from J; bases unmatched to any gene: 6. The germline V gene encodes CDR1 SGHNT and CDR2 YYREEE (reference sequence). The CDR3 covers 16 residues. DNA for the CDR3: TGTGCCAGCAGCGCCCGGGACAGGGTGAGCACAGATACGCAGTATTTT. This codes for CASSARDRVSTDTQYF.

The DNA for the CDR3 is TGTGCCAGCAGCTCCGGATTAGCGGGGCCCTACACAGATACGCAGTATTTT. Amino acid sequence: CASSSGLAGPYTDTQYF. J is TRBJ2-3 and V is TRBV7-2; 8 bases match TRBD2. Germline loops: CDR1 SGHTA, CDR2 FQGNSA. The CDR3 spans 17 residues. The J segment lost 2 bases and the V segment lost 4 bases, leaving 11 bases of the junction unmatched.

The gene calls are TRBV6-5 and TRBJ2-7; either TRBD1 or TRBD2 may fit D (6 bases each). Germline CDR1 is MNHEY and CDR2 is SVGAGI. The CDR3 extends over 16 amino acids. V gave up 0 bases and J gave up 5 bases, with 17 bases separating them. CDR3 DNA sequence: TGTGCCAGCAGTTACTCACAATGGGGGGCGGATGACGAGCAGTACTTC. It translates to CASSYSQWGADDEQYF.

CDR3 amino acids: CAVYFEQYF. In DNA form, the CDR3 reads TGTGCAGTCTATTTCGAGCAGTACTTC. V usage is TRBV12-2 and J usage is TRBJ2-7; the table's D gene call, TRBD2, was not cross checked with the DNA. TRBV12-2 is termed a pseudogene. The CDR3 length is 9 residues.

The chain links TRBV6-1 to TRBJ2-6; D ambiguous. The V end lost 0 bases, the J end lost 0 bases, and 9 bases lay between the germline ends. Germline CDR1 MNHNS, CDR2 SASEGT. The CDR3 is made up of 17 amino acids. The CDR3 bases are TGTGCCAGCAGTGAAGCGCAACGGCCCTCTGGGGCCAACGTCCTGACTTTC. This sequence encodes CASSEAQRPSGANVLTF.

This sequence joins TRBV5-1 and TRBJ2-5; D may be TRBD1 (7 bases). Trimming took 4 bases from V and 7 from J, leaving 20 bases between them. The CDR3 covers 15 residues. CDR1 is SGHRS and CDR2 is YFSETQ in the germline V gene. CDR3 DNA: TGCGCCAGCAGCCCAAGATCGGGGCAGGGGGGGACCCAGTACTTC. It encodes CASSPRSGQGGTQYF.

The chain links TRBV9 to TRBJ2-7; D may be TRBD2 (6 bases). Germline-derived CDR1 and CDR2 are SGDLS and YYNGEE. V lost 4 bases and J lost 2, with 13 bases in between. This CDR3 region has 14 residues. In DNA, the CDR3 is TGTGCCAGCAGCCGACTACGGGAGCCCTACGAGCAGTACTTC. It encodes CASSRLREPYEQYF.

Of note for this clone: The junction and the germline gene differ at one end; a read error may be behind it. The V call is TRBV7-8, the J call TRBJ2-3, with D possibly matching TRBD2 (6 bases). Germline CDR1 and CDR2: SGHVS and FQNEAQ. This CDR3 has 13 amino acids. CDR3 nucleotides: TGTGCCAGCAGCTTAGGAGCGGGCGGGGCCTCGCATTTT. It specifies CASSLGAGGASHF.

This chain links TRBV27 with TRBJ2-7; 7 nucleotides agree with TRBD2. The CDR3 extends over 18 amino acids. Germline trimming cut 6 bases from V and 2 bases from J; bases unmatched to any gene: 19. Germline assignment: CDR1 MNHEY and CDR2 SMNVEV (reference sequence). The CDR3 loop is CASSRLGLLAKTPYEQYF. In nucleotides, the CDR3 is TGTGCCAGCAGCAGGTTGGGACTACTAGCGAAAACCCCCTACGAGCAGTACTTC.

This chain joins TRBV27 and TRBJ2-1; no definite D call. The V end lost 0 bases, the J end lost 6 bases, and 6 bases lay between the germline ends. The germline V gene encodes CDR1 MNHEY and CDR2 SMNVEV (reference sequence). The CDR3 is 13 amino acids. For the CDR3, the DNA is TGTGCCAGCAGTTTATCAGCCTCCAATGAGCAGTTCTTC. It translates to CASSLSASNEQFF.

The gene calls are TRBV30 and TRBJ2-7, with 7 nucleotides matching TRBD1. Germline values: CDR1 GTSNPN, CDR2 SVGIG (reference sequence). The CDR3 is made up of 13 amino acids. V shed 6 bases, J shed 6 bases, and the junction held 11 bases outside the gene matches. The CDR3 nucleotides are TGTGCCTGCACCCATACAGGGGTTGGCGAGCAGTACTTC. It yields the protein CACTHTGVGEQYF.

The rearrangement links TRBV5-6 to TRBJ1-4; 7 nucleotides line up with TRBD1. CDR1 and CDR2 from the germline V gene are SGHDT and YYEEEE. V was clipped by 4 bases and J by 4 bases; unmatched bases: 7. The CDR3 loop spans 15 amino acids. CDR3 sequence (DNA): TGTGCCAGCAGCCTTGGGACAGCCCTTAATGAAAAACTGTTTTTT. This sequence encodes CASSLGTALNEKLFF.

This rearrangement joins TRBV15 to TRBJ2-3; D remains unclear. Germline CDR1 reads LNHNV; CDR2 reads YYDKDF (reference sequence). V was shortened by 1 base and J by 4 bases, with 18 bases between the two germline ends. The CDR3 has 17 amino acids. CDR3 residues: CATSRGPVKAAPDTQYF. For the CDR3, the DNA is TGTGCCACCAGCAGAGGACCCGTCAAGGCTGCCCCAGATACGCAGTATTTT.